In this sample, the clone carrying this T cell receptor beta chain turned up many times. There are 13 residues in the CDR3. CDR1 is SGHTA and CDR2 is FQGNSA in the germline V gene. The V and J ends lost 2 bases and 3 bases respectively, with 8 bases between them. This sample is drawn from a study of blood T cells in healthy people across ages. Primers used in a second PCR of about 7 to 12 cycles were a sample-barcoded 5' primer and a J-beta primer mix. From the 5' RACE reads, TCRdb called clonotypes with MiXCR, one entry per CDR3 protein. The profile shows around 690,000 distinct CDR3 sequences, 45% to 65% of them singletons.

The chain has TRBV7-2 and TRBJ2-7, with a weak D call TRBD2 (6 bases). The source is a man aged 55 to 70 in good health. Sequenced material: blood. CDR3 sequence: CASSLSEGYEQYF. CDR3 in DNA: TGTGCCAGCAGCTTATCGGAGGGCTACGAGCAGTACTTC.